The clone carrying this T cell receptor (beta chain) was seen a handful of times. Its antigen remains unidentified. PCR primers comprised 60 Vbeta and 13 Jbeta primers. Sequencing was performed with immunoSEQ multiplex PCR; in TCRdb, only in-frame clones are kept and a portion is missing. Altogether 120,000 to 150,000 clones are present, roughly four fifths being singletons, with the ten largest covering roughly 4.5%. Germline lookup yields CDR1 SNHLY and CDR2 FYNNEI. V was shortened by 7 bases and J by 2 bases, with 15 bases between the two germline ends. CDR3 length equals 14 residues. This specimen comes from a study of cytomegalovirus exposure and HLA in healthy donors. Findings and limits, study-wide: The CMV antigen specificity of a few CMV-associated chains was confirmed through in vitro analysis. TCR beta sequences reportedly predicted most subjects' HLA-A and HLA-B alleles accurately.

This clonotype was obtained from a man aged 40-55 years in good health and CMV-seropositive. The gene calls are TRBV2 and TRBJ2-7; D is perhaps TRBD2 (6 bases). The sample comprised PBMCs. The CDR3 here is CASMLAGWTYEQYF. The CDR3 DNA follows: TGTGCCAGCATGCTGGCGGGATGGACCTACGAGCAGTACTTC.